The rows below give T cell receptor beta chains drawn from one sample of a study of blood T cell repertoires in COVID-19. Data came from immunoSEQ multiplex PCR; TCRdb stores just in-frame clones and leaves some out. The table lists roughly 100,000 clones, roughly 80% of them singletons. Sequenced input: peripheral blood. The receptors were sampled from a human donor in a cohort sampled during active COVID-19. The CDR3 runs from the conserved cysteine through the conserved F or W. D genes are given only for firm matches. Some rows mark clone size as missing; the rest say once, few, many or name a class of expanded clone.

V gene	D gene	J gene	clone size	CDR3 DNA	CDR3 protein
TRBV3-1/TRBV3-2	TRBD2	TRBJ2-3	NA	TGTGCCAGCAGCCAAGTCCTCATTAGCGGGGGGAGCACAGATACGCAGTATTTT	CASSQVLISGGSTDTQYF
TRBV7-2	TRBD2	TRBJ2-7	once	TGTGCCAGCAGCTCCCGACTAGCGGTCGAGCAGTACTTC	CASSSRLAVEQYF
TRBV5-1	NA	TRBJ1-5	many	TGCGCCAGCAGCTTGTCCGGTTCTCAGCCCCAGCATTTT	CASSLSGSQPQHF
TRBV7-2	NA	TRBJ2-3	once	TGTGCCAGCAGCTTTTCATCGTCTTTTTCTAGTGGAGATACGCAGTATTTT	CASSFSSSFSSGDTQYF
TRBV6-2/TRBV6-3	NA	TRBJ2-1	NA	TGTGCCAGCAGTCAAATCAATGAGCAGTTCTTC	CASSQINEQFF
TRBV11-2	NA	TRBJ2-1	NA	TGTGCCAGCAGCTCCAGGATCCCATACAATGAGCAGTTCTTC	CASSSRIPYNEQFF
TRBV6-6	NA	TRBJ1-1	NA	TGTGCCAGCCAGCTTGACAGAAAGAACACTGAAGCTTTCTTT	CASQLDRKNTEAFF
TRBV4-3	NA	TRBJ1-6	NA	TGCGCCAGCAGCCAAGGCACTCGGGGGGCGGGTAATTCACCCCTCCACTTT	CASSQGTRGAGNSPLHF
TRBV19	NA	TRBJ1-6	NA	TGTGCCAGTAGTATGGTCAGGGATTCACCCCTCCACTTT	CASSMVRDSPLHF
TRBV5-1	NA	TRBJ2-3	NA	TGCGCCAGCAGTTTGACATTTGCTAGCACAGATACGCAGTATTTT	CASSLTFASTDTQYF
TRBV2	TRBD1	TRBJ1-2	NA	TGTGCCAGCACGCAACAGGGGAACTATGGCTACACCTTC	CASTQQGNYGYTF
TRBV12-3/TRBV12-4	TRBD1	TRBJ1-2	NA	TGTGCCAGCAGTGACAGGGTAGGAGGCTACACCTTC	CASSDRVGGYTF
TRBV10-3	NA	TRBJ1-2	NA	TGTGCCATCAGTTCCCCGACAGAGAACTATGGCTACACCTTC	CAISSPTENYGYTF
TRBV19	NA	TRBJ1-3	NA	TGTGCCAGTAGTATAGTTCTGAGAGGAACTGGAAACACCATATATTTT	CASSIVLRGTGNTIYF
TRBV5-4	TRBD1	TRBJ2-7	once	TGTGCCAGCAGCTTGTGGGACAGGGCCGGGGAGCAGTACTTC	CASSLWDRAGEQYF
TRBV4-1	TRBD1	TRBJ1-3	NA	TGCGCCAGCAGCCTAAGATCGCCGGACAGGGTTACTGGAAACACCATATATTTT	CASSLRSPDRVTGNTIYF
TRBV5-1	NA	TRBJ1-6	NA	TGCGCCAGCAGCTTGAGCCTGAGAACGAGCTCCTATAATTCACCCCTCCACTTT	CASSLSLRTSSYNSPLHF
TRBV21-1	NA	TRBJ1-5	NA	TGTGCCAGCAGGTGCCCGAGAGAGAGGGTTGATCAGCCCCAGCATTTT	CASRCPRERVDQPQHF
TRBV4-3	NA	TRBJ1-4	NA	TGCGCCAGCAGCCAAGATCCGGAGAACAATGAAAAACTGTTTTTT	CASSQDPENNEKLFF
TRBV3-1/TRBV3-2	NA	TRBJ1-1	NA	TGTGCCAGCAGCCAAGATCCAGGAGGGTGGGGTGAAGCTTTCTTT	CASSQDPGGWGEAFF
TRBV2	TRBD1	TRBJ1-2	NA	TGTGCCAGCGTTCCGATAGGGGGCAACTATGGCTACACCTTC	CASVPIGGNYGYTF
TRBV9	NA	TRBJ2-2	NA	TGTGCCAGCAGCCCCCACCCACAGGGTAACACCGGGGAGCTGTTTTTT	CASSPHPQGNTGELFF
TRBV16	NA	TRBJ1-2	NA	TGTGCCAGCAGCCAATTCTTCGCCGGGTTTAACTATGGCTACACCTTC	CASSQFFAGFNYGYTF
TRBV28	NA	TRBJ2-5	NA	TGTGCCAGCAGTTTCTCGTCCCTGTACCAAGAGACCCAGTACTTC	CASSFSSLYQETQYF
TRBV7-2	NA	TRBJ1-4	NA	TGTGCCAGCAGCTTGGGGCAGTTTAATGAAAAACTGTTTTTT	CASSLGQFNEKLFF
TRBV7-3	NA	TRBJ2-3	once	TGTGCCAGCAGCTTATACTCCACAGATACGCAGTATTTT	CASSLYSTDTQYF
TRBV19	TRBD1	TRBJ2-3	NA	TGTGCCAGTAGTATAGCTTGGACAGGGGAAACTTCTAGCACAGATACGCAGTATTTT	CASSIAWTGETSSTDTQYF
TRBV5-5	TRBD1	TRBJ1-2	NA	TGTGCCAGCAAACAGACCTGGACAGGAAGCTATGGCTACACCTTC	CASKQTWTGSYGYTF
TRBV6-5	NA	TRBJ1-2	NA	TGTGCCAGCAGTTACTCTCTGGAGGTCTATGGCTACACCTTC	CASSYSLEVYGYTF
TRBV5-6	NA	TRBJ2-3	NA	TGTGCCAGCAGCCCCTCGGGTTGGGGGCTTTTAAACACAGATACGCAGTATTTT	CASSPSGWGLLNTDTQYF
TRBV20-1	NA	TRBJ2-7	NA	TGCAGTGCTAGAGTTAGCTACGAGCAGTACTTC	CSARVSYEQYF
TRBV11-2	TRBD2	TRBJ2-1	NA	TGTGCCAGCAGCTCGGGACTAGCGGGGTTGGGGAGCAATGAGCAGTTCTTC	CASSSGLAGLGSNEQFF
TRBV14	NA	TRBJ1-6	NA	TGTGCCAGCAGCCCCTCTCAGGGGATCAATTCACCCCTCCACTTT	CASSPSQGINSPLHF
TRBV6-2/TRBV6-3	NA	TRBJ2-7	once	TGTGCCAGCAGTTACCAAGGGACTCGGGGCGAGCAGTACTTC	CASSYQGTRGEQYF
TRBV28	TRBD2	TRBJ2-7	NA	TGTGCCTGTATTCGAGCGGGGGGAGCCTACGAGCAGTACTTC	CACIRAGGAYEQYF
TRBV20-1	TRBD1	TRBJ1-6	NA	TGCAGTGCTAGTATCAAGGTGGGACAGGGGGCAGGGTCACCCCTCCACTTT	CSASIKVGQGAGSPLHF
TRBV7-2	TRBD1	TRBJ2-7	NA	TGTGCCAGCAGCTTAATGACAGGGGACACCTACGAGCAGTACTTC	CASSLMTGDTYEQYF
TRBV2	TRBD2	TRBJ2-3	NA	TGTGCCAGCAGGGGTGATAGCGGGGGTAGTGGTACGCAGTATTTT	CASRGDSGGSGTQYF
TRBV7-2	NA	TRBJ2-7	NA	TGTGCCAGCAGCCCTCGGGGTTCGCTGAGCTCCTACGAGCAGTACTTC	CASSPRGSLSSYEQYF
TRBV7-2	NA	TRBJ1-2	NA	TGTGCCAGCAGTTTAGCTGGACAGACTAACTATGGCTACACCTTC	CASSLAGQTNYGYTF
TRBV24-1	TRBD1	TRBJ2-2	NA	TGTGCCACATCGAGGTCGGGACAGCACACCGGGGAGCTGTTTTTT	CATSRSGQHTGELFF
TRBV15	TRBD1	TRBJ1-5	few	TGTGCCACCAGCGACCGGACAGGGAGACGTCGTAGCAATCAGCCCCAGCATTTT	CATSDRTGRRRSNQPQHF
TRBV7-2	NA	TRBJ2-7	NA	TGTGCCAGCAGCCCTTGGAGCTCCTACGAGCAGTACTTC	CASSPWSSYEQYF
TRBV5-1	NA	TRBJ2-3	NA	TGCGCCAGCAGCGGGGGGGCCACAGATACGCAGTATTTT	CASSGGATDTQYF
TRBV4-3	TRBD1	TRBJ1-6	NA	TGCGCCAGCAGACGGACAGGGAATTCACCCCTCCACTTT	CASRRTGNSPLHF
TRBV24-1	NA	TRBJ2-7	NA	TGTGCCACCTCACCCGGGTTTACCTACGAGCAGTACTTC	CATSPGFTYEQYF
TRBV10-3	NA	TRBJ2-5	NA	TGTGCCATCAGTGAGTCGGGACACCACCAAGAGACCCAGTACTTC	CAISESGHHQETQYF
TRBV7-8	TRBD2	TRBJ2-7	NA	TGTGCCAGCAGGCGCGGGGGGCCCTCCTACGAGCAGTACTTC	CASRRGGPSYEQYF
TRBV6-6	TRBD2	TRBJ2-7	NA	TGTGCCAGCAGTGGATCCCCCGGGACTAGCGGATACTACGAGCAGTACTTC	CASSGSPGTSGYYEQYF
TRBV5-8	NA	TRBJ1-2	NA	TGTGCCAGCAGCTTGCTTGGACAGACCAACTATGGCTACACCTTC	CASSLLGQTNYGYTF
TRBV6-1	NA	TRBJ2-3	NA	TGTGCCAGCAGTGAAGCCAGCGAAACTAGCACAGATACGCAGTATTTT	CASSEASETSTDTQYF
TRBV3-1/TRBV3-2	NA	TRBJ2-2	NA	TGTGCCAGCAGCCAAGTCGAGGCCCCTACCGAGAGTTATGGCCCCCGGGGAGCTGTTTTT	CASSQVEAPTESYGPRGAVF
TRBV5-1	NA	TRBJ2-3	NA	TGCGCCAGCAGCTCGGGTCCACGGGCAGATACGCAGTATTTT	CASSSGPRADTQYF